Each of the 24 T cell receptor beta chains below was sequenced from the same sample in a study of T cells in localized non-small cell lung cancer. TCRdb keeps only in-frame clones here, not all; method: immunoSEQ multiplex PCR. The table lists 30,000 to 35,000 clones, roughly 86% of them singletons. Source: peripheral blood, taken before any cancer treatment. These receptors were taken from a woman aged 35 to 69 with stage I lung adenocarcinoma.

The CDR3 loop is CASSHAGYGYNEQFF. The CDR3 region has the DNA TGTGCCAGCAGCCATGCCGGGTATGGTTACAATGAGCAGTTCTTC. The chain couples TRBV6-1 to TRBJ2-1; no reliable D call. The V gene lost 6 bases and the J gene lost 4 bases, with 16 bases spanning the gap. Germline V gene lookup returns CDR1 MNHNS and CDR2 SASEGT. The CDR3 sequence is 15 residues long.

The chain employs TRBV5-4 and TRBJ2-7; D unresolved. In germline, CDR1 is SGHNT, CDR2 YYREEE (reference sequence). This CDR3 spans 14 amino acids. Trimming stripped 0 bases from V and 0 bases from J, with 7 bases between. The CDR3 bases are TGTGCCAGCAGCTTGGAGCTAGGCTCCTACGAGCAGTACTTC. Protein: CASSLELGSYEQYF.

In nucleotides, the CDR3 is TGCAGTGCTAGAGTTGCGACTGAAGCTTTCTTT. Protein: CSARVATEAFF. The chain is built from TRBV20-1 and TRBJ1-1; D is undetermined. V lost 1 base, J lost 5 bases, and 5 bases lay in between. This CDR3 spans 11 amino acids. Germline CDR1 is DFQATT and CDR2 is SNEGSKA (reference sequence).

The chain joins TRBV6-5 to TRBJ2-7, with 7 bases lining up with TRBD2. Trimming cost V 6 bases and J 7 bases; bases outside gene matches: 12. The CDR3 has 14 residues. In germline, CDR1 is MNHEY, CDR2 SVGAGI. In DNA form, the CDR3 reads TGTGCCAGCAGCAGGGTTCCGGGGGGTGCGGAGCAGTACTTC. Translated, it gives CASSRVPGGAEQYF.

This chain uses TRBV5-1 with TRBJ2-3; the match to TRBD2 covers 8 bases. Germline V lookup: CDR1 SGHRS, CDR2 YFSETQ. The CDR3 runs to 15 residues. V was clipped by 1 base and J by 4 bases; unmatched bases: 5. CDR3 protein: CASSLYSGGADTQYF. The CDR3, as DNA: TGCGCCAGCAGCTTGTACAGCGGGGGTGCAGATACGCAGTATTTT.

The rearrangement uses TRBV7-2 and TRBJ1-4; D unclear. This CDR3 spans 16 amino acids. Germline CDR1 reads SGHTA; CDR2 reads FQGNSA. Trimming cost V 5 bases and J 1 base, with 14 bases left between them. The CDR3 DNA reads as TGTGCCAGCAGCCCGCATGGTGGCAGAACTAATGAAAAACTGTTTTTT. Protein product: CASSPHGGRTNEKLFF.

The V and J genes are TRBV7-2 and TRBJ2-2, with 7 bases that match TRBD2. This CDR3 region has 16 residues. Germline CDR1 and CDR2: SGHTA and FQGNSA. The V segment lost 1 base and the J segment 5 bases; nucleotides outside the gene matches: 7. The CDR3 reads CASSLGGGRATGELFF. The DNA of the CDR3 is TGTGCCAGCAGCTTAGGTGGTGGGAGGGCTACCGGGGAGCTGTTTTTT.

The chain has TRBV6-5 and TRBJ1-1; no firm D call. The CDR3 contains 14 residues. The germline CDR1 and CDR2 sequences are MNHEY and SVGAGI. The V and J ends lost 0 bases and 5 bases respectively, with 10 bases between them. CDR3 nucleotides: TGTGCCAGCAGTTACTCCGGAGGGAGGACTGAAGCTTTCTTT. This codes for CASSYSGGRTEAFF.

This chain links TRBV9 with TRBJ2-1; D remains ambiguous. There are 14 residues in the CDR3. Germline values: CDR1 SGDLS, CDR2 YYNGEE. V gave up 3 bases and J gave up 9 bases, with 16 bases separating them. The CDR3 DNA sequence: TGTGCCAGCAGCGCCGACCACGGAGTTGGTGAGCAGTTCTTC. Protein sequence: CASSADHGVGEQFF.

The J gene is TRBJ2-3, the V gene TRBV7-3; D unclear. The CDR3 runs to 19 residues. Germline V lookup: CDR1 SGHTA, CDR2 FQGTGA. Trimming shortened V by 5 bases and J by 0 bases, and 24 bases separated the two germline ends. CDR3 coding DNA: TGTGCCAGCAGCAAAGACCTCCGCGTTGAGCGTACTAGCACAGATACGCAGTATTTT. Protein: CASSKDLRVERTSTDTQYF.

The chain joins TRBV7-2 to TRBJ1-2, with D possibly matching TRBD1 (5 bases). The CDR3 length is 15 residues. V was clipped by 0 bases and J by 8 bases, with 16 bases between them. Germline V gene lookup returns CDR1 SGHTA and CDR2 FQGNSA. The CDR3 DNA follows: TGTGCCAGCAGCTTAGCAGTTTCAGGGTATGACGGCTACACCTTC. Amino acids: CASSLAVSGYDGYTF.

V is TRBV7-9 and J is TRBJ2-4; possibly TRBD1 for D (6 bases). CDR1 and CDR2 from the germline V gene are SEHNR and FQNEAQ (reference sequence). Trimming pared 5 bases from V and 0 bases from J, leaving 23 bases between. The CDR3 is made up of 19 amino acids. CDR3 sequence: CASSPNPKTGPIAKNIQYF. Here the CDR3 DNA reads TGTGCCAGCAGCCCCAATCCCAAAACAGGGCCAATAGCCAAAAACATTCAGTACTTC.

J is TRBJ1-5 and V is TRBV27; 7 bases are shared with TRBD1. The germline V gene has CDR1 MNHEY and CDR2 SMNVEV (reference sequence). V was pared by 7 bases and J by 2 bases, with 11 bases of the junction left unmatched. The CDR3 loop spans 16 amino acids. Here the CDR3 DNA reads TGTGCCAGCACCCCGGCAGGGGGGTGGGGCAATCAGCCCCAGCATTTT. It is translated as CASTPAGGWGNQPQHF.

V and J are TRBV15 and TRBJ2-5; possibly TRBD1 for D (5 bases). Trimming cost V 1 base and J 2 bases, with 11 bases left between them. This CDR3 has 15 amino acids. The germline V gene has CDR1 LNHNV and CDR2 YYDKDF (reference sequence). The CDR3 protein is CATSRVGARQETQYF. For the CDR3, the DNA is TGTGCCACCAGCAGAGTAGGGGCGAGGCAAGAGACCCAGTACTTC.

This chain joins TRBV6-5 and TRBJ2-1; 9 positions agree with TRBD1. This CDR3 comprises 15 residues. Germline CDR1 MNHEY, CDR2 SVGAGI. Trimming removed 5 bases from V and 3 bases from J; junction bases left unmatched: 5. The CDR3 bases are TGTGCCAGCAGTGTACAGGGGGCGAACTACAATGAGCAGTTCTTC. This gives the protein CASSVQGANYNEQFF.

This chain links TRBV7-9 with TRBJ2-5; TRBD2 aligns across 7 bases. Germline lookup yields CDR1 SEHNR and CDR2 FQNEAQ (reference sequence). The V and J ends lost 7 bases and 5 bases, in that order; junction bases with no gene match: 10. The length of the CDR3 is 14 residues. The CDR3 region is CASNRAGSIETQYF. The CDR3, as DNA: TGTGCCAGCAACCGAGCGGGGAGTATCGAGACCCAGTACTTC.

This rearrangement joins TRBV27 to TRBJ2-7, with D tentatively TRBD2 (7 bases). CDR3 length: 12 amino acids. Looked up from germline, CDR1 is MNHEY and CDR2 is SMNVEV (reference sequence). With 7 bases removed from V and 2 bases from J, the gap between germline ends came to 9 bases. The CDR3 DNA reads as TGTGCCAGCAAAGGGGGGGCCTACGAGCAGTACTTC. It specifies CASKGGAYEQYF.

The CDR3 here is CASSLELAGASDTQYF. In nucleotides, the CDR3 is TGTGCCAGCAGCCTGGAACTAGCGGGGGCGAGCGATACGCAGTATTTT. The chain has TRBV7-3 and TRBJ2-3, with 11 bases matching TRBD2. This CDR3 has 16 amino acids. Per the germline V gene, CDR1 is SGHTA and CDR2 is FQGTGA. The V segment lost 5 bases and the J segment 6 bases; nucleotides outside the gene matches: 10.

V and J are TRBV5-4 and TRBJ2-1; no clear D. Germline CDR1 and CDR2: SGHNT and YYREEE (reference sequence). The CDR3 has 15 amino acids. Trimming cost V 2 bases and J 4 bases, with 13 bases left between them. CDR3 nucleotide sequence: TGTGCCAGCAGCTTTGATTCCCTCTCTTACAATGAGCAGTTCTTC. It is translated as CASSFDSLSYNEQFF.

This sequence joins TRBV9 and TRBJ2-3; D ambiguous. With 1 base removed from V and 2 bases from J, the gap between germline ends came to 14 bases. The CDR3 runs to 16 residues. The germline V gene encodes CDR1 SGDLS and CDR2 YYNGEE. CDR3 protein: CASSVRRLGNTDTQYF. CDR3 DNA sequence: TGTGCCAGCAGCGTAAGGCGGCTAGGTAACACAGATACGCAGTATTTT.

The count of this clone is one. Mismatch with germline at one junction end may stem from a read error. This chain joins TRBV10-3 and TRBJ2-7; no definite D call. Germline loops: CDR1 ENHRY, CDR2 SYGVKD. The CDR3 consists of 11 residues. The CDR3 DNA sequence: TGTGCCATCAGTGAGTCTGAACGGAAGAACTTC. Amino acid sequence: CAISESERKNF.

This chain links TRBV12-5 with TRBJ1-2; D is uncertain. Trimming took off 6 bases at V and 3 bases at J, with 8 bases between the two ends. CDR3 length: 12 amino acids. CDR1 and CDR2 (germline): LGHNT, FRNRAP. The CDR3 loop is CASGQIYYGYTF. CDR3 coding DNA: TGTGCTAGTGGACAGATTTACTATGGCTACACCTTC.

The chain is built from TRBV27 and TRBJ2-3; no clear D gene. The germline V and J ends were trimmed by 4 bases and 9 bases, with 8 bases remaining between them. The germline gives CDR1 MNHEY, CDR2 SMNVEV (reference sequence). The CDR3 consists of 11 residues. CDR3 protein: CASSSRATQYF. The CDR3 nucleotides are TGTGCCAGCAGTTCTAGGGCCACGCAGTATTTT.

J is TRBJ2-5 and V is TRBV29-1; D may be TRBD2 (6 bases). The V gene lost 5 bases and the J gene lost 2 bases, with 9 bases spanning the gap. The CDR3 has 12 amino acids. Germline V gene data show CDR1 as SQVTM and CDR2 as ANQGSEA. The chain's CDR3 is CSVPTRQETQYF. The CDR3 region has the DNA TGCAGCGTTCCGACTAGACAAGAGACCCAGTACTTC. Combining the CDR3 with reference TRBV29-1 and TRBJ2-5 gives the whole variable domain SAVISQKPSRDICQRGTSLTIQCQVDSQVTMMFWYRQQPGQSLTLIATANQGSEATYESGFVIDKFPISRPNLTFSTLTVSNMSPEDSSIYLCSVPTRQETQYFGPGTRLLVL.